This TCR beta chain was sequenced in a study of breast tumors, draining lymph nodes, adjacent tissues. Findings and caveats of the study: Compared with basal-like, luminal-like tumors shared significantly more repertoire with nontumor tissue.

Comments on this clonotype: What it recognizes is unknown. A clone one base away is much larger, so this may be a read error.

TCRdb independently ran MiXCR on the multiplex PCR reads; one entry per CDR3 protein. The table records around 190,000 distinct CDR3 sequences, 33% of them present only once. This CDR3 contains 16 residues. The V gene's germline CDR1 is SEHNR and CDR2 FQNEAQ (reference sequence). Trimming stripped 1 base from V and 3 bases from J, with 13 bases between. The lymph nodes were axillary draining lymph nodes from breast cancer patients. The receptor's source is a female donor with breast cancer. Some clones in this sample may be carry-over from other donors' samples. The sample comprised axillary lymph node tissue. The gene calls are TRBV7-9 and TRBJ1-5; weak D call: TRBD1 (6 bases). CDR3 bases: TGTGCCAGCAGCTTAGGGGCAGGGGCCCCCAATCAGCCCCAGCATTTT. It translates to CASSLGAGAPNQPQHF.